Below, 26 T cell receptor beta chains from the same sample are listed, as sequenced in a study of T cells after yellow fever vaccination. TCRdb re-called the 5' RACE reads with MiXCR, one entry per CDR3 protein. The sample yields 150,000 to 200,000 distinct CDR3 sequences, more than 9.5% seen once. Material: CD8+ T cells sorted from PBMCs, obtained 15 days after the yellow fever booster vaccination. The receptors were sampled from a man in his late teens or twenties who received the YFV17D yellow fever vaccine.

The sample holds a few counts of this clonotype. The chain carries TRBV9 and TRBJ1-2, with 8 bases that match TRBD1. Germline-derived CDR1 and CDR2 are SGDLS and YYNGEE. V shed 3 bases and J 2 bases; nucleotides not matched to a gene: 6. The CDR3 contains 15 residues. Written as DNA, the CDR3 is TGTGCCAGCAGCGCAAGCAGGGGGCTAAACTATGGCTACACCTTC. Its protein is CASSASRGLNYGYTF.

In its sample, this clonotype was seen a few times. The chain has TRBV12-5 and TRBJ2-1; 7 positions agree with TRBD1. V was pared by 3 bases and J by 4 bases, with 12 bases of the junction left unmatched. Germline lookup yields CDR1 LGHNT and CDR2 FRNRAP. This CDR3 spans 17 amino acids. CDR3 DNA: TGTGCTAGTGGTTTAGGTGTGGGACAGCCGAATTACAATGAGCAGTTCTTC. Translated, it gives CASGLGVGQPNYNEQFF.

The chain uses TRBV27 and TRBJ1-5; D is unresolved. This CDR3 has 15 amino acids. The germline V gene encodes CDR1 MNHEY and CDR2 SMNVEV (reference sequence). The V end was cut by 5 bases, the J end by 4 bases, with 15 bases between. The CDR3: CASSPIPGRNQPQHF. DNA of the CDR3: TGTGCCAGCAGTCCAATTCCTGGTAGGAATCAGCCCCAGCATTTT.

The rearrangement links TRBV21-1 to TRBJ2-2; the table's D call, TRBD2, was not checked against the DNA. TRBV21-1 is a pseudogene segment. The CDR3 consists of 18 residues. CDR3 residues: CASSKAPTSGGAVGELFF. CDR3 bases: TGTGCCAGCAGCAAAGCTCCAACTAGCGGGGGGGCCGTCGGGGAGCTGTTTTTT.

This clonotype occurred many times. This chain joins TRBV6-2 or TRBV6-3 and TRBJ1-2; D is uncertain. The CDR3 runs to 11 residues. Trimming shortened V by 5 bases and J by 8 bases, and 9 bases separated the two germline ends. CDR1 and CDR2 (germline): MNHEY, SVGEGT. The CDR3 DNA reads TGTGCCAGCAGTCGTGGTTTCGGCTACACCTTC. Its protein product is CASSRGFGYTF.

This clonotype occurred many times. The rearrangement uses TRBV5-6 and TRBJ2-7; D is unclear. The V end was cut by 0 bases, the J end by 2 bases, with 12 bases between. Germline values: CDR1 SGHDT, CDR2 YYEEEE. The CDR3 is 15 amino acids. This chain's CDR3 is CASSLGQPSPYEQYF. The CDR3 region has the DNA TGTGCCAGCAGCTTGGGGCAGCCAAGTCCCTACGAGCAGTACTTC.

This clonotype turned up a few times. The chain is built from TRBV18 and TRBJ1-1, with no clear D. V was clipped by 1 base and J by 1 base, with 7 bases between them. This CDR3 region has 14 residues. Per germline, CDR1 KGHSH and CDR2 LQKENI. The CDR3 loop reads CASSPRHQNTEAFF. In DNA form, the CDR3 reads TGTGCCAGCTCACCACGGCACCAGAACACTGAAGCTTTCTTT.

This clonotype was seen repeatedly, ten times or more. The V call is TRBV3-1, the J call TRBJ2-3; D not certain. V was trimmed by 4 bases and J by 5 bases, leaving 7 bases between them. The germline V gene encodes CDR1 LGHDT and CDR2 YNNKEL (reference sequence). This CDR3 has 12 residues. CDR3 sequence: CASSRWGDTQYF. CDR3 bases: TGTGCCAGCAGCCGTTGGGGAGATACGCAGTATTTT.

V gene TRBV6-5 combines with J gene TRBJ2-3; D call uncertain. CDR3 length: 11 amino acids. CDR1 and CDR2 from the germline V gene are MNHEY and SVGAGI. CDR3 amino acids: CAVDALDTQYF. The CDR3 bases are TGTGCTGTGGACGCCCTAGATACGCAGTATTTT.

The rearrangement uses TRBV7-2 and TRBJ2-3, with D unclear. This CDR3 comprises 16 residues. Germline CDR1 and CDR2: SGHTA and FQGNSA. Between the trimmed V and J ends, which lost 1 base and 6 bases, there was a span of 17 bases. In DNA form, the CDR3 reads TGTGCCAGCAGCTTAGGCTCGCAGTGGGCATGGGATACGCAGTATTTT. Protein product: CASSLGSQWAWDTQYF. Complete variable domain (other parts from reference TRBV7-2 and TRBJ2-3): GAGVSQSPSNKVTEKGKDVELRCDPISGHTALYWYRQSLGQGLEFLIYFQGNSAPDKSGLPSDRFSAERTGGSVSTLTIQRTQQEDSAVYLCASSLGSQWAWDTQYFGPGTRLTVL.

J is TRBJ2-7 and V is TRBV19; a weak D match, TRBD2 (7 bases). Per the germline V gene, CDR1 is LNHDA and CDR2 is SQIVND (reference sequence). The CDR3 length is 14 residues. V lost 3 bases and J 5 bases, leaving 14 bases between the germline ends. CDR3 protein: CASSMAGAVDEQYF. DNA for the CDR3: TGTGCCAGTAGTATGGCGGGGGCCGTCGACGAGCAGTACTTC.

The rearrangement joins TRBV4-1 to TRBJ2-2; tentatively, D is TRBD1 (5 bases). V lost 1 base to trimming and J lost 0 bases, with 12 bases between them. Germline CDR1 and CDR2: MGHRA and YSYEKL. The CDR3 contains 17 residues. The CDR3 DNA sequence: TGCGCCAGCAGCCAAGGGTCGGACATGGCGAACACCGGGGAGCTGTTTTTT. As protein: CASSQGSDMANTGELFF.

This clonotype turned up a few times. This chain's CDR3 is CASSFLGLAGGFTDTQYF. CDR3 nucleotides: TGCGCCAGCAGCTTTCTTGGACTAGCGGGGGGTTTCACAGATACGCAGTATTTT. This chain connects TRBV5-1 to TRBJ2-3, with 14 positions matching TRBD2. Germline CDR1 reads SGHRS; CDR2 reads YFSETQ. There are 18 residues in the CDR3. Trimming cost V 2 bases and J 2 bases; bases outside gene matches: 7.

The chain has TRBV5-6 and TRBJ2-1; D assignment may be TRBD1 or TRBD2 (5 bases each). The CDR3 has 15 amino acids. Germline V CDR1 and CDR2: SGHDT, YYEEEE. V lost 0 bases to trimming and J lost 10 bases, with 17 bases between them. CDR3 protein: CASSLAGRAGEEQFF. DNA of the CDR3: TGTGCCAGCAGCTTGGCGGGCAGGGCCGGGGAGGAGCAGTTCTTC.

CDR3 residues: CATSIRQGTSYEQYF. The CDR3 DNA is TGTGCCACCAGCATTCGACAGGGGACATCCTACGAGCAGTACTTC. The chain recombines TRBV15 with TRBJ2-7; 8 nucleotides align to TRBD1. V shed 4 bases and J 1 base; nucleotides not matched to a gene: 6. Germline CDR1 and CDR2: LNHNV and YYDKDF (reference sequence). The CDR3 spans 15 residues.

This clonotype was counted many times. The V gene is TRBV7-2, the J gene TRBJ1-2; no definite D call. There are 13 residues in the CDR3. Trimming left V 4 bases short and J 4 bases short, with 10 bases between. The germline V gene encodes CDR1 SGHTA and CDR2 FQGNSA. CDR3 region: CASSYGRTYGYTF. CDR3 nucleotide sequence: TGTGCCAGCAGCTACGGACGGACCTATGGCTACACCTTC.

The V gene is TRBV19, the J gene TRBJ2-7, with D possibly being TRBD1 or TRBD2 (5 bases each). Between the trimmed V and J ends, which lost 5 bases and 0 bases, there was a span of 14 bases. Germline V gives CDR1 LNHDA, CDR2 SQIVND (reference sequence). The CDR3 is 15 amino acids. The DNA for the CDR3 is TGTGCCAGTAGTTCCGGGACGGAGTACTCCTACGAGCAGTACGTC. Translation: CASSSGTEYSYEQYV.

This clonotype was counted a few times. The chain employs TRBV7-9 and TRBJ1-3; D not certain. V was trimmed by 11 bases and J by 0 bases, leaving 11 bases between them. Germline assignment: CDR1 SEHNR and CDR2 FQNEAQ (reference sequence). The CDR3 is 13 residues long. CDR3 protein: CAVRTDSGNTIYF. The CDR3 DNA is TGTGCCGTCAGGACGGACTCTGGAAACACCATATATTTT.

The rearrangement joins TRBV5-4 to TRBJ1-1; D unresolved. Trimming took off 2 bases at V and 7 bases at J, with 24 bases between the two ends. Germline assignment: CDR1 SGHNT and CDR2 YYREEE (reference sequence). The length of the CDR3 is 17 residues. The CDR3 here is CASSLWVGIMSADEAFF. As DNA, the CDR3 is TGTGCCAGCAGCTTATGGGTAGGCATTATGAGCGCCGATGAAGCTTTCTTT.

The chain has TRBV6-1 and TRBJ2-5, with 9 bases aligning to TRBD2. The CDR3 is 15 amino acids. Losses at the gene ends were 2 bases for V and 5 bases for J; bases not matched to a gene: 6. Germline lookup yields CDR1 MNHNS and CDR2 SASEGT. The DNA for the CDR3 is TGTGCCAGCAGTGAAACTAGCGGGTCTACGGAGACCCAGTACTTC. It encodes CASSETSGSTETQYF.

This clonotype has at least ten counts. V gene TRBV7-2 combines with J gene TRBJ2-2, with TRBD1 identical over 7 bases. V trimming: 3 bases; J trimming: 0 bases; junction bases outside the gene matches: 22. The CDR3 length is 22 residues. Per germline, CDR1 SGHTA and CDR2 FQGNSA. The CDR3 coding sequence is TGTGCCAGCAGCTTTACCTCTCGTCGACAGGGCCGAATATCAACGAACACCGGGGAGCTGTTTTTT. As protein: CASSFTSRRQGRISTNTGELFF.

Ten or more counts support this clonotype. V and J are TRBV7-6 and TRBJ2-5; possibly TRBD2 for D (5 bases). Germline CDR1 reads SGHVS; CDR2 reads FNYEAQ. Trimming removed 5 bases at V and 5 bases at J, with 24 bases between. The CDR3 runs 17 residues. The CDR3 bases are TGTGCCAGCAGCCGCGATTTTAAGCGGCCCCTTGGCGAGACCCAGTACTTC. Its translation: CASSRDFKRPLGETQYF.

The chain combines TRBV20-1 with TRBJ2-5; TRBD1 matches at 7 bases. The CDR3 has 14 amino acids. In germline, CDR1 is DFQATT, CDR2 SNEGSKA (reference sequence). V lost 2 bases and J lost 1; bases outside the gene matches: 4. The CDR3 reads CSARPGTAQETQYF. The CDR3 DNA sequence: TGCAGTGCTAGACCAGGGACAGCCCAAGAGACCCAGTACTTC.

This clonotype has a single count. This chain links TRBV6-2 or TRBV6-3 with TRBJ1-2; 8 bases are shared with TRBD1. V gave up 9 bases and J gave up 6 bases; unmatched junction bases: 9. This CDR3 spans 13 amino acids. Germline loops: CDR1 MNHEY, CDR2 SVGEGT. In nucleotides, the CDR3 is TGTGCCAGTGTACAGGGGGAGGTTGATGGCTACACCTTC. This codes for CASVQGEVDGYTF.

V gene TRBV7-3 combines with J gene TRBJ2-1; 12 nucleotides match TRBD2. Germline V gives CDR1 SGHTA, CDR2 FQGTGA. This CDR3 comprises 15 residues. V lost 3 bases, J lost 9 bases, and 6 bases stayed unmatched. CDR3 region: CASSLTSGGLVEQFF. The DNA of the CDR3 is TGTGCCAGCAGCTTGACTAGCGGGGGACTTGTTGAGCAGTTCTTC.

The chain employs TRBV29-1 and TRBJ2-5; D gene uncertain. The ends were cut back, 3 bases at V and 5 bases at J, with 4 bases in the middle. In germline, CDR1 is SQVTM, CDR2 ANQGSEA. The CDR3 is made up of 10 amino acids. The CDR3 sequence is CSVDAETQYF. In DNA form, the CDR3 reads TGCAGCGTTGATGCGGAGACCCAGTACTTC.